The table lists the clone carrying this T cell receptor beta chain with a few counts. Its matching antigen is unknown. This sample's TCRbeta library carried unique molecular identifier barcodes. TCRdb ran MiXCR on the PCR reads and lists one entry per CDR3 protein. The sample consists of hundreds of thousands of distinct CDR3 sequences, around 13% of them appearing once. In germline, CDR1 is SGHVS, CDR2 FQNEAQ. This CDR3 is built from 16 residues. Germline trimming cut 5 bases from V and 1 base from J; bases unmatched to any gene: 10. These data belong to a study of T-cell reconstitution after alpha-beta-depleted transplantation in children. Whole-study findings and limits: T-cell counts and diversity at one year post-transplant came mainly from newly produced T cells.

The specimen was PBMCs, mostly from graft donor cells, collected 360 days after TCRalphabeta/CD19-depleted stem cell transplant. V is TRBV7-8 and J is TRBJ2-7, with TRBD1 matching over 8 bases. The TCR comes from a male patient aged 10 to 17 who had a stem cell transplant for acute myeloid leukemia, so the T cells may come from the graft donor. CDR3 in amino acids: CASSQTRTGKSYEQYF. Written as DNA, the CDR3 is TGTGCCAGCAGCCAGACCCGGACAGGGAAATCCTACGAGCAGTACTTC.